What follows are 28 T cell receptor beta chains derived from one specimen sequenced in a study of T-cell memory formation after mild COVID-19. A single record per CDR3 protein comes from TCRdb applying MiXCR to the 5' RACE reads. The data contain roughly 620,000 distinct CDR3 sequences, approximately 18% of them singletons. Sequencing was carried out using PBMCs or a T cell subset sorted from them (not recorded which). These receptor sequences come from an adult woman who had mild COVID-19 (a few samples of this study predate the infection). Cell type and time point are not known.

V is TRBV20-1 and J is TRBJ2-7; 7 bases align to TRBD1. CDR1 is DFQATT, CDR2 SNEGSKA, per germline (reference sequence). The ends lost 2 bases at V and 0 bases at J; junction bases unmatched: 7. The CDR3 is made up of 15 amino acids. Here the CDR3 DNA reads TGCAGTGCTAGACCCTTTAACAGGGGCTCCTACGAGCAGTACTTC. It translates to CSARPFNRGSYEQYF.

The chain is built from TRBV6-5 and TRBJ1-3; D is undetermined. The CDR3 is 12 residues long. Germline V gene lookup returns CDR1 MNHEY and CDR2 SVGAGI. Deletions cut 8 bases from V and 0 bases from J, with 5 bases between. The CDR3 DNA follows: TGTGCCAGCGGAATCTCTGGAAACACCATATATTTT. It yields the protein CASGISGNTIYF.

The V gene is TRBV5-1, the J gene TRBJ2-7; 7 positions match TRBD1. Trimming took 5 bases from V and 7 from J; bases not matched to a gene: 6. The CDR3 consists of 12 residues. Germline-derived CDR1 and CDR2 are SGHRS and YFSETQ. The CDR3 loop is CASRLSGGEQYF. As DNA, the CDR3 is TGCGCCAGCAGGTTATCAGGGGGTGAGCAGTACTTC.

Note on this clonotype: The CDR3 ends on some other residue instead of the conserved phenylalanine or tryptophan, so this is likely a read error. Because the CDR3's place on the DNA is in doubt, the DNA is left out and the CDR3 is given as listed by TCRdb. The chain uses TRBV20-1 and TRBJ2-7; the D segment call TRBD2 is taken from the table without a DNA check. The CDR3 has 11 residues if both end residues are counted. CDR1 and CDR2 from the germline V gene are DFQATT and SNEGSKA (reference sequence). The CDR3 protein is CSARDRELVHI.

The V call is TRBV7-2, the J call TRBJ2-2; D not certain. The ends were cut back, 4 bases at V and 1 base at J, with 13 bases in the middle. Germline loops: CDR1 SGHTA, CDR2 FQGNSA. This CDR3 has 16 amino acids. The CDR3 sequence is CASSSSWTVNTGELFF. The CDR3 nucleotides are TGTGCCAGCAGCTCCTCATGGACGGTGAACACCGGGGAGCTGTTTTTT. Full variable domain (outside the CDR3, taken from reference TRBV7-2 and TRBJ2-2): GAGVSQSPSNKVTEKGKDVELRCDPISGHTALYWYRQSLGQGLEFLIYFQGNSAPDKSGLPSDRFSAERTGGSVSTLTIQRTQQEDSAVYLCASSSSWTVNTGELFFGEGSRLTVL.

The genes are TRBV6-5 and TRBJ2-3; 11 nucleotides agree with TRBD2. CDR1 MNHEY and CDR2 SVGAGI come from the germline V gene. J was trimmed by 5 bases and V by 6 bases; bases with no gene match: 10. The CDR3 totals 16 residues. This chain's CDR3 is CASRRTSGRAIDTQYF. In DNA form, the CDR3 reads TGTGCCAGCAGGCGAACTAGCGGGAGAGCTATAGATACGCAGTATTTT.

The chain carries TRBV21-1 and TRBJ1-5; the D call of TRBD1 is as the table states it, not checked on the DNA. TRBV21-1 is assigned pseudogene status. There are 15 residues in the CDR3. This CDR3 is CASSTPGQGNQPQHF. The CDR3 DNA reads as TGTGCCAGCAGCACCCCGGGACAGGGGAACCAGCCCCAGCATTTT.

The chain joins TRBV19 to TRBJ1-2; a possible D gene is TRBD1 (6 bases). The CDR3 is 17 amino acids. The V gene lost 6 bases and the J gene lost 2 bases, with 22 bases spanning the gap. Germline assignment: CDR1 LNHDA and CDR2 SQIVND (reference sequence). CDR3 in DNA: TGTGCCAGTAGAGGGAGTGGGGGCGGACAGCCCAACTATGGCTACACCTTC. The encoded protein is CASRGSGGGQPNYGYTF.

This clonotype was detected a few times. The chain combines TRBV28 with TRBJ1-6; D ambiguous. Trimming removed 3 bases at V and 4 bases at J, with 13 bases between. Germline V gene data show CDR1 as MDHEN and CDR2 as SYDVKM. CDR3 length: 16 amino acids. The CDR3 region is CASSFKTRQYNSPLHF. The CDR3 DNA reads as TGTGCCAGCAGTTTTAAGACCAGGCAATATAATTCACCCCTCCACTTT.

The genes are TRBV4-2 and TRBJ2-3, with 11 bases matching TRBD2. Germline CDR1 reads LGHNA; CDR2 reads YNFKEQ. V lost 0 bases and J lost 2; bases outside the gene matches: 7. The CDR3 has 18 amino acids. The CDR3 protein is CASSQEGIAGGHTDTQYF. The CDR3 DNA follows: TGTGCCAGCAGCCAAGAGGGCATAGCGGGGGGGCACACAGATACGCAGTATTTT.

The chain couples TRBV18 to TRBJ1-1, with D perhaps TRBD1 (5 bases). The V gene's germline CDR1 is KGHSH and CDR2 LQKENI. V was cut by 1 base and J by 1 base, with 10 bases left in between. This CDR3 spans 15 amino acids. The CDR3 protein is CASSPQGQGNTEAFF. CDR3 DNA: TGTGCCAGCTCACCACAGGGGCAGGGGAACACTGAAGCTTTCTTT.

As DNA, the CDR3 is TGTGCCAGCAGCTTGATGGCCGGGACGCCAGATACGCAGTATTTT. Encoded protein: CASSLMAGTPDTQYF. The chain combines TRBV5-4 with TRBJ2-3; D possibly matches TRBD1 or TRBD2 (5 bases each). Germline values: CDR1 SGHNT, CDR2 YYREEE (reference sequence). The CDR3 length is 15 residues. Trimming shortened V by 1 base and J by 4 bases, and 13 bases separated the two germline ends.

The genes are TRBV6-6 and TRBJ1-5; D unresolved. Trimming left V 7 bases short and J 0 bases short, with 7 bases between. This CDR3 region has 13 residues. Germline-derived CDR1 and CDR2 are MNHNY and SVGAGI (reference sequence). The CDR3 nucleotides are TGTGCCAGCACCCCGAATAGCAATCAGCCCCAGCATTTT. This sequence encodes CASTPNSNQPQHF.

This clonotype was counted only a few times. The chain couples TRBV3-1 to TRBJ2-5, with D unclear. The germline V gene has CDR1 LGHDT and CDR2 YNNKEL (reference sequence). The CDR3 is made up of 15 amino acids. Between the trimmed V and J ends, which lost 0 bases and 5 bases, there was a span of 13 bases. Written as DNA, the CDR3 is TGTGCCAGCAGCCAAGAAGCGATTGCCCGCGAGACCCAGTACTTC. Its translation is CASSQEAIARETQYF.

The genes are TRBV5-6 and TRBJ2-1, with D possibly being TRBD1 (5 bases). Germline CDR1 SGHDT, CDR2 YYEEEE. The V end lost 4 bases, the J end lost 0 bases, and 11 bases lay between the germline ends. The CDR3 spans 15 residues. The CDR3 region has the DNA TGTGCCAGCAGCATAGACAGCTTCTCCTACAATGAGCAGTTCTTC. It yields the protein CASSIDSFSYNEQFF.

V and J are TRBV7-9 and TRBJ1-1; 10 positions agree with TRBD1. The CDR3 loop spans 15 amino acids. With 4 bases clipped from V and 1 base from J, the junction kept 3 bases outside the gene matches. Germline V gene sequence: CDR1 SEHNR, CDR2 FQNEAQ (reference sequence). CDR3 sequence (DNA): TGTGCCAGCAGCTCTCGGGACAGGGGGAACACTGAAGCTTTCTTT. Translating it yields CASSSRDRGNTEAFF.

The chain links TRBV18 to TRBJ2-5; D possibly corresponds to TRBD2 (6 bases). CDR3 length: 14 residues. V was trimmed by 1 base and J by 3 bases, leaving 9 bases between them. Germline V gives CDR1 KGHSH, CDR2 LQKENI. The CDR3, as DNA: TGTGCCAGCTCACCACGGGTAGCGGAAGAGACCCAGTACTTC. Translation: CASSPRVAEETQYF.

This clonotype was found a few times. CDR3 residues: CAIRRERDYEQYF. The CDR3 DNA is TGTGCCATAAGGAGGGAGAGGGACTACGAGCAGTACTTC. The rearrangement joins TRBV10-3 to TRBJ2-7; tentatively, D is TRBD2 (6 bases). Looked up from germline, CDR1 is ENHRY and CDR2 is SYGVKD. V dropped 9 bases and J dropped 3 bases, with 15 bases sitting between them. This CDR3 is 13 amino acids long.

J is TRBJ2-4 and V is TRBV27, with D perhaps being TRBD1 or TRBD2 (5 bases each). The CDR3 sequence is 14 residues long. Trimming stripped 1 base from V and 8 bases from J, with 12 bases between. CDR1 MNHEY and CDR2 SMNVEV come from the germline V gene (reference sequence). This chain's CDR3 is CASSLFEGTDIQYF. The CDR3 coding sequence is TGTGCCAGCAGTTTATTTGAGGGGACGGACATTCAGTACTTC.

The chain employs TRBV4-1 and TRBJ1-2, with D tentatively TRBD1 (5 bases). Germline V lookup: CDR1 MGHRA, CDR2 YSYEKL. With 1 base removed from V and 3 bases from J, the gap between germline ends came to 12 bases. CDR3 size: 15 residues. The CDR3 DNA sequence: TGCGCCAGCAGCCAAGGGGGGTTAACCCACTATGGCTACACCTTC. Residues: CASSQGGLTHYGYTF.

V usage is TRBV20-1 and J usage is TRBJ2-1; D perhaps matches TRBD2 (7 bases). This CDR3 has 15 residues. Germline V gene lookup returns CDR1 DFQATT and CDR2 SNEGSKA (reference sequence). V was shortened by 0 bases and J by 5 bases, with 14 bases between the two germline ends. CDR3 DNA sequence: TGCAGTGCTAGAGATGAACGGGGGGCCCACAATGAGCAGTTCTTC. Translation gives CSARDERGAHNEQFF.

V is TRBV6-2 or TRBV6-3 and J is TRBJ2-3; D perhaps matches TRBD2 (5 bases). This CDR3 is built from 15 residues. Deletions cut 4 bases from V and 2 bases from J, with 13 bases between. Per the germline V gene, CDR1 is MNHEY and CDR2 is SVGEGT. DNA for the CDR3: TGTGCCAGCAGTTCCCCGACTAAGCCCACAGATACGCAGTATTTT. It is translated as CASSSPTKPTDTQYF.

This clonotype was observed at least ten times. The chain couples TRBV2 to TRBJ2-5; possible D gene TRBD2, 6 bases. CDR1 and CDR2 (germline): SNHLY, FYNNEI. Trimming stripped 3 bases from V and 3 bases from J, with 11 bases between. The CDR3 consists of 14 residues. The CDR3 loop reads CASSDWAGKETQYF. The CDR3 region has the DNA TGTGCCAGCAGTGACTGGGCGGGAAAAGAGACCCAGTACTTC. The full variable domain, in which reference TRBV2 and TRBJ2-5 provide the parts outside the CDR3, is EPEVTQTPSHQVTQMGQEVILRCVPISNHLYFYWYRQILGQKVEFLVSFYNNEISEKSEIFDDQFSVERPDGSNFTLKIRSTKLEDSAMYFCASSDWAGKETQYFGPGTRLLVL.

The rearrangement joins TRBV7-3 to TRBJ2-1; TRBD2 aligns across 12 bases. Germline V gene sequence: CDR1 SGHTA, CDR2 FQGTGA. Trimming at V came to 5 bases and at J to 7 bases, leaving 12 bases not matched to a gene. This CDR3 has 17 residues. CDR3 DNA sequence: TGTGCCAGCAGCCCCTTTGGGACTAGCGGGTGGAGTAATGAGCAGTTCTTC. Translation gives CASSPFGTSGWSNEQFF. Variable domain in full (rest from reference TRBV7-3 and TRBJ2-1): GAGVSQTPSNKVTEKGKYVELRCDPISGHTALYWYRQSLGQGPEFLIYFQGTGAADDSGLPNDRFFAVRPEGSVSTLKIQRTERGDSAVYLCASSPFGTSGWSNEQFFGPGTRLTVL.

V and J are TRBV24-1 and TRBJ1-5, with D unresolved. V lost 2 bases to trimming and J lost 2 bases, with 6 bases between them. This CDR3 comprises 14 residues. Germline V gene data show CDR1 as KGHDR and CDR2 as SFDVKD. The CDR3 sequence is CATSDSGGNQPQHF. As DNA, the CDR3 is TGTGCCACCAGTGATTCGGGTGGCAATCAGCCCCAGCATTTT.

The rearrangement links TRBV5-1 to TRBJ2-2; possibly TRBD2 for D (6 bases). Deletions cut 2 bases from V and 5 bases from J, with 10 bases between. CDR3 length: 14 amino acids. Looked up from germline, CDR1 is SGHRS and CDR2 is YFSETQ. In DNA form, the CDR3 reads TGCGCCAGCAGCTTAACCGCGGGGACCGGGGAGCTGTTTTTT. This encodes CASSLTAGTGELFF.

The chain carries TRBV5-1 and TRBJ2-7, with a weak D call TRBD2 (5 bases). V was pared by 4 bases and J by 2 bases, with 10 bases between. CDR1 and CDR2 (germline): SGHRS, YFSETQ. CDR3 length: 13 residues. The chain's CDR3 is CASSEGRPYEQYF. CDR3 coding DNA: TGCGCCAGCAGCGAGGGCAGGCCCTACGAGCAGTACTTC.

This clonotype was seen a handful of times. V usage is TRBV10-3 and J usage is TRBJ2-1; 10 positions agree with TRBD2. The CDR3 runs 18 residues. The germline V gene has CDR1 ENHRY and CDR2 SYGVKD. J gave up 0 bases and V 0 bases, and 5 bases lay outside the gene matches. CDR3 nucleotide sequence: TGTGCCATCAGTGAGTCGGGACTAGCGATACACTCCTACAATGAGCAGTTCTTC. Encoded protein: CAISESGLAIHSYNEQFF.